This record looks at one T cell receptor (beta chain) sequence and its context. Its target is not known. Time point here: neoterminal ileum biopsy at postoperative endoscopy, about 6 months after surgery. V lost 4 bases, J lost 6 bases, and 13 bases lay in between. The CDR3 is 14 amino acids. Germline-derived CDR1 and CDR2 are SQVTM and ANQGSEA. The entry originates in a study of T cell repertoires in ileal Crohn's disease. Study results and caveats: Clonality above 26.8% at surgery always came with endoscopic recurrence.

Assay: immunoSEQ multiplex PCR; the TCRdb copy retains only in-frame clones and omits some. The sample comprises more than 50,000 clones, about 89% of which are singletons, and roughly 2% rests with the top ten. The sample comprised ileal tissue. The receptor was isolated from an adult with Crohn's disease. The chain has TRBV29-1 and TRBJ1-6; possible D gene TRBD1, 6 bases. Here the CDR3 reads CSVGTGQINSPLHF. CDR3 DNA sequence: TGCAGCGTTGGGACCGGACAGATTAATTCACCCCTCCACTTT.